The next 16 T cell receptor beta chains were all read from a single sample in a study of blood T cells in healthy people across ages. Primed by a sample-barcoded 5' primer and a J-beta primer mix, a second PCR proceeded for 7 to 11 cycles. TCRdb re-derived calls from the 5' RACE reads in MiXCR, one entry per CDR3 protein. The table lists hundreds of thousands of distinct CDR3 sequences, roughly 32% of them singletons. Sequenced material: blood. Every receptor here comes from a woman of 80 years or more in good health.

CDR3 nucleotides: TGTGCCAGCAGCGAGCAGGGGGCTGCTGGAAACACCATATATTTT. Encoded protein: CASSEQGAAGNTIYF. This chain uses TRBV7-9 with TRBJ1-3; 8 bases agree with TRBD1. V trimming: 5 bases; J trimming: 2 bases; junction bases outside the gene matches: 5. The CDR3 loop spans 15 amino acids. Germline values: CDR1 SEHNR, CDR2 FQNEAQ (reference sequence).

This clonotype was counted ten times or more. The V gene is TRBV6-5, the J gene TRBJ1-2, with 7 bases lining up with TRBD1. The CDR3 runs 15 residues. The germline gives CDR1 MNHEY, CDR2 SVGAGI. V shed 7 bases, J shed 3 bases, and the junction held 11 bases outside the gene matches. The CDR3, as DNA: TGTGCCAGCACCCCCTTGAACAGGGGATACTATGGCTACACCTTC. Residues: CASTPLNRGYYGYTF.

This clonotype was found many times. J is TRBJ2-7 and V is TRBV5-1, with D uncertain. V lost 2 bases and J 0 bases, leaving 3 bases between the germline ends. This CDR3 has 12 residues. Germline V gene sequence: CDR1 SGHRS, CDR2 YFSETQ. The CDR3: CASSFASYEQYF. The CDR3 nucleotides are TGCGCCAGCAGCTTCGCCTCCTACGAGCAGTACTTC.

The sample holds one count of this clonotype. The chain has TRBV28 and TRBJ1-5, with D unresolved. The germline V gene encodes CDR1 MDHEN and CDR2 SYDVKM. V lost 8 bases and J lost 2, with 13 bases in between. The CDR3 extends over 14 amino acids. For the CDR3, the DNA is TGTGCCAGCGGAGTGGGCGGCGGCAATCAGCCCCAGCATTTT. This encodes CASGVGGGNQPQHF.

This clonotype appeared a few times. This sequence joins TRBV28 and TRBJ1-1; TRBD1 agrees at 8 bases. The junction had 11 bases not matched to a gene; V was cut back by 6 bases and J by 5 bases. Germline loops: CDR1 MDHEN, CDR2 SYDVKM. CDR3 size: 15 residues. In DNA form, the CDR3 reads TGTGCCAGCAGGGACAGGGAGGCGGTAGGAACTGAAGCTTTCTTT. The encoded protein is CASRDREAVGTEAFF.

As to this clonotype: This could be a read error, since a much larger clone is one nucleotide away. The chain recombines TRBV12-3 or TRBV12-4 with TRBJ2-7, with a possible D match to TRBD1 (5 bases). The CDR3 extends over 15 amino acids. Trimming took 5 bases from V and 7 from J, leaving 21 bases between them. The CDR3 loop is CASSRGSVTYNEQYF. In nucleotides, the CDR3 is TGTGCCAGCAGTAGGGGCAGCGTTACCTACAATGAGCAGTACTTC.

This clonotype occurred many times. The V gene is TRBV7-2, the J gene TRBJ2-5; tentative D call: TRBD2 (6 bases). The CDR3 loop spans 15 amino acids. The V gene's germline CDR1 is SGHTA and CDR2 FQGNSA. Trimming removed 5 bases at V and 4 bases at J, with 17 bases between. CDR3 DNA: TGTGCCAGCAGCCGACAGATGGGGGGTCCAGAGACCCAGTACTTC. Amino acid sequence: CASSRQMGGPETQYF.

The V call is TRBV29-1, the J call TRBJ1-4; 7 bases fit TRBD1. The ends lost 2 bases at V and 16 bases at J; junction bases unmatched: 7. This CDR3 has 11 residues. Germline values: CDR1 SQVTM, CDR2 ANQGSEA. The CDR3 bases are TGCAGCGTTGAAAAAGGGGGCGGACGGTTTTTT. Its translation is CSVEKGGGRFF.

This clonotype came up many times. V is TRBV29-1 and J is TRBJ2-7; a possible D gene is TRBD2 (6 bases). Germline CDR1 reads SQVTM; CDR2 reads ANQGSEA. The CDR3 is made up of 11 amino acids. Trimming shortened V by 4 bases and J by 6 bases, and 10 bases separated the two germline ends. The CDR3 bases are TGCAGCGTTGGGGACTCCGGCGAGCAGTACTTC. This translates into CSVGDSGEQYF.

This clonotype was picked up many times. This chain uses TRBV7-2 with TRBJ2-7; possible D gene TRBD2, 5 bases. The germline V gene encodes CDR1 SGHTA and CDR2 FQGNSA. The CDR3 loop spans 14 amino acids. Trimming cost V 5 bases and J 7 bases, with 18 bases left between them. CDR3 protein: CASSRGETSREQYF. The CDR3, as DNA: TGTGCCAGCAGCCGTGGGGAGACGAGTCGGGAGCAGTACTTC.

This clonotype was counted ten times or more. The chain combines TRBV2 with TRBJ2-7; the D gene could be TRBD1 or TRBD2 (6 bases each). The V and J ends lost 2 bases and 1 base respectively, with 9 bases between them. Per germline, CDR1 SNHLY and CDR2 FYNNEI. This CDR3 contains 14 residues. CDR3 region: CASSERGVSYEQYF. CDR3 nucleotides: TGTGCCAGCAGTGAAAGGGGGGTATCCTACGAGCAGTACTTC.

This clonotype was seen at least ten times. The chain couples TRBV20-1 to TRBJ2-3; 8 bases match TRBD1. Germline assignment: CDR1 DFQATT and CDR2 SNEGSKA (reference sequence). The CDR3 consists of 13 residues. CDR3 nucleotide sequence: TGCGGACCCCGGGACAGGATGACAGATACGCAGTATTTT. Translating it yields CGPRDRMTDTQYF.

This rearrangement joins TRBV29-1 to TRBJ2-5; D is perhaps TRBD2 (7 bases). Trimming stripped 2 bases from V and 1 base from J, with 11 bases between. This CDR3 is built from 14 residues. Germline V gives CDR1 SQVTM, CDR2 ANQGSEA. The CDR3 DNA is TGCAGCGTTGAAAGGGGGACTACCCAAGAGACCCAGTACTTC. This gives the protein CSVERGTTQETQYF.

This clonotype occurred many times. This chain uses TRBV10-3 with TRBJ2-5; D may be TRBD2 (7 bases). Trimming took 3 bases from V and 1 from J, leaving 12 bases between them. Germline lookup yields CDR1 ENHRY and CDR2 SYGVKD. The CDR3 length is 15 residues. CDR3 region: CAISDKGGVQETQYF. DNA of the CDR3: TGTGCCATCAGTGATAAGGGGGGGGTCCAAGAGACCCAGTACTTC.

Ten or more counts support this clonotype. The chain has TRBV3-1 and TRBJ2-3; D remains ambiguous. The germline V gene encodes CDR1 LGHDT and CDR2 YNNKEL (reference sequence). The CDR3 runs 13 residues. V gave up 1 base and J gave up 10 bases, with 12 bases separating them. The DNA of the CDR3 is TGTGCCAGCAGCCAAGGGCCTTCCTCACCGCAGTATTTT. This gives the protein CASSQGPSSPQYF.

The chain carries TRBV7-2 and TRBJ1-1; weak D call: TRBD1 (6 bases). CDR1 and CDR2 from the germline V gene are SGHTA and FQGNSA. The CDR3 consists of 14 residues. V lost 6 bases to trimming and J lost 3 bases, with 14 bases between them. The CDR3: CASSPQGIHTEAFF. DNA for the CDR3: TGTGCCAGCAGTCCACAGGGAATTCACACTGAAGCTTTCTTT.